The rows below give T cell receptor beta chains drawn from one sample of a study of tumor and adjacent non-tumor tissue in lung cancer. TCRdb reprocessed the multiplex PCR reads via MiXCR and lists one record per CDR3 protein. The repertoire holds about 80,000 distinct CDR3 sequences, with approximately 80% as singletons. Sequences were obtained from distant non-tumor lung tissue. The receptors here all came from a man aged 55-75 years with non-small cell lung cancer. CDR3s include the opening cysteine and the closing phenylalanine or tryptophan. Fields, in order: J gene, V gene, CDR3 length, D gene, clone size, CDR3 protein, CDR3 DNA. A D gene is named only where the DNA matches it firmly. Clone size appears in some rows only: once, few, many, or a class for an expanded clone.

TRBJ1-5 | TRBV6-6 | 14 | NA | NA | CASIIETSNQPQHF | TGTGCCAGCATAATAGAGACCTCTAATCAGCCCCAGCATTTT
TRBJ1-2 | TRBV6-1 | 16 | TRBD1 | many | CAILRRGEQGRYGYTF | TGTGCCATACTACGGAGAGGGGAACAGGGGAGGTATGGCTACACCTTC
TRBJ2-3 | TRBV6-5 | 12 | NA | NA | CATSASTDTQYF | TGTGCCACCAGCGCAAGCACGGATACGCAGTATTTT
TRBJ1-1 | TRBV20-1 | 13 | TRBD1 | NA | CCARRDRVTEAFF | TGCTGTGCTCGCCGGGACAGGGTAACTGAAGCTTTCTTT
TRBJ1-4 | TRBV20-1 | 14 | TRBD1 | many | CSAATGGTNEKLFF | TGCAGTGCCGCAACAGGGGGGACTAATGAAAAACTGTTTTTT
TRBJ2-7 | TRBV12-5 | 15 | NA | NA | CTSGLDHTGSYEHYF | TGTACTAGTGGTTTGGATCACACGGGGAGCTACGAGCATTACTTC
TRBJ1-1 | TRBV5-6 | 13 | NA | NA | CACSLLHGSEAFF | TGTGCATGCAGCTTGCTTCATGGCAGTGAAGCTTTCTTT
TRBJ2-3 | TRBV6-5 | 13 | NA | NA | CAGSSAGRDTQYF | TGTGCCGGCAGTTCGGCAGGGAGAGATACGCAGTATTTT
TRBJ2-4 | TRBV20-1 | 19 | NA | NA | CSTRAVERALQVAKNIQYF | TGCAGTACTAGAGCCGTAGAGCGGGCCCTACAGGTGGCCAAAAACATTCAGTACTTC
TRBJ2-2 | TRBV4-2 | 15 | NA | NA | CASSGAGGTTGELFF | TGTGCCAGCAGCGGGGCAGGAGGGACGACCGGGGAACTGTTTTTT
TRBJ1-1 | TRBV11-3 | 14 | NA | NA | CASSSHGRKIEAFF | TGTGCCAGCAGCTCACACGGACGGAAGATTGAAGCTTTCTTT
TRBJ1-1 | TRBV6-1 | 14 | TRBD1 | NA | CASSEDRGDTEALF | TGTGCTAGCAGTGAAGACAGGGGCGACACTGAGGCTCTCTTT
TRBJ1-4 | TRBV7-8 | 14 | NA | NA | CASSFDRSREKLFF | TGTGCCAGCAGCTTCGACAGGAGTCGGGAAAAACTGTTTTTT
TRBJ1-5 | TRBV12-5 | 13 | NA | many | CASGLEIYQPQHF | TGTGCTAGTGGTTTGGAAATCTATCAGCCCCAGCATTTT
TRBJ2-1 | TRBV20-1 | 12 | TRBD1 | once | CSARDRADERFF | TGCAGTGCCAGGGACAGGGCCGACGAGCGGTTCTTC
TRBJ2-5 | TRBV11-2 | 14 | TRBD1 | NA | CVNSSGQVQETQYF | TGTGTCAACAGTTCTGGACAGGTACAAGAGACTCAGTACTTC
TRBJ2-6 | TRBV6-5 | 17 | TRBD2 | few | CASSLAGASSGANVLSF | TGTGCCAGTAGCCTAGCGGGAGCCAGTTCTGGGGCCAACGTCCTGAGTTTC
TRBJ2-7 | TRBV20-1 | 14 | NA | NA | CSAMSPSGNSEQYF | TGCAGTGCTATGTCTCCGAGCGGCAACTCCGAGCAGTACTTC
TRBJ2-1 | TRBV5-4 | 15 | NA | NA | CASRFIVGPNNEQFF | TGTGCCAGCAGATTTATAGTGGGGCCCAACAATGAGCAGTTCTTC
TRBJ2-7 | TRBV11-2 | 14 | NA | medium-sized | CASSLASLSYEQYF | TGTGCCAGCAGCTTAGCATCTCTCTCCTACGAGCAGTACTTC
TRBJ1-5 | TRBV20-1 | 14 | NA | NA | CSAQADRANHPQHF | TGCAGTGCTCAAGCGGATAGGGCAAATCATCCCCAGCATTTT
TRBJ2-7 | TRBV28 | 13 | NA | few | CASRRDTSYEQYF | TGTGCCAGCAGGCGGGACACCTCCTACGAGCAGTACTTC
TRBJ2-3 | TRBV20-1 | 19 | NA | NA | CSARDLGTSRGPRTDMLYF | TGCAGTGCTAGAGATCTCGGGACTAGCAGGGGGCCCCGCACAGATATGCTGTATTTT
TRBJ2-1 | TRBV20-1 | 15 | TRBD2 | NA | CSTSDGLAGYNEQFF | TGCAGTACTAGCGATGGTCTAGCAGGCTACAATGAGCAGTTCTTC
TRBJ1-5 | TRBV6-5 | 15 | TRBD1 | once | CARSYCGQGSQPKHF | TGTGCCAGGAGTTACTGTGGACAGGGTAGTCAGCCCAAGCATTTT
TRBJ1-4 | TRBV6-5 | 15 | NA | NA | CARSYSRAEVEKLFF | TGTGCCAGGAGTTATTCGAGGGCGGAGGTAGAAAAACTGTTTTTT
TRBJ2-6 | TRBV11-2 | 19 | NA | once | CASSLISKDMPSGANVLTF | TGTGCCAGCAGCTTAATTTCAAAGGACATGCCCTCTGGGGCCAACGTCCTGACTTTC
TRBJ2-2 | TRBV6-1 | 14 | NA | NA | CASSVQANTVVLFF | TGTGCCAGCAGTGTTCAGGCGAACACCGTGGTGCTGTTTTTT
TRBJ2-1 | TRBV11-3 | 16 | TRBD2 | NA | CASTLGGTSIHNEQLF | TGTGCCAGCACCTTAGGGGGGACTAGCATCCACAATGAGCAGCTCTTC
TRBJ2-6 | TRBV11-2 | 14 | NA | NA | CADSPISGTNVLTF | TGTGCCGACAGTCCTATCTCTGGGACCAACGTCCTGACTTTT
TRBJ2-1 | TRBV11-2 | 15 | NA | once | CASSLGEQGRNEQFF | TGTGCCAGCAGCTTAGGAGAACAGGGTCGGAATGAGCAGTTCTTC
TRBJ2-7 | TRBV20-1 | 12 | NA | NA | CSSQGPGVEQYF | TGCAGTTCTCAGGGGCCTGGGGTCGAGCAGTACTTC
TRBJ2-7 | TRBV29-1 | 13 | NA | NA | CIVGRGQSYEQYF | TGCATCGTTGGCAGGGGTCAGTCCTACGAGCAATACTTC
TRBJ2-4 | TRBV20-1 | 16 | TRBD2 | NA | CSARDLSGSTRNIQYF | TGCAGTGCTAGAGATTTAAGCGGGAGTACCAGAAACATTCAGTACTTC
TRBJ2-2 | TRBV11-2 | 15 | TRBD1 | NA | CANSAGQGLTGELFF | TGTGCCAACAGCGCTGGACAGGGACTTACCGGGGAGCTGTTTTTT
TRBJ2-5 | TRBV11-3 | 16 | NA | NA | CASSPACGASRETQYF | TGTGCCAGCAGCCCGGCGTGCGGGGCGTCGCGTGAGACACAGTACTTC
TRBJ1-2 | TRBV11-2 | 13 | TRBD1 | NA | CASSLDRESDYNF | TGTGCCAGCAGCTTGGACAGGGAAAGTGACTACAACTTC
TRBJ2-5 | TRBV29-1 | 16 | TRBD2 | few | CSVEVTSGRIQETQYF | TGCAGTGTTGAAGTGACTAGCGGGCGTATCCAAGAGACCCAGTACTTC
TRBJ2-1 | TRBV11-3 | 14 | TRBD2 | once | CARSLSGSTYEQFF | TGTGCCAGAAGCTTGAGCGGGAGTACCTATGAGCAGTTCTTC
TRBJ2-5 | TRBV4-2 | 17 | TRBD2 | NA | CASSHLTTGGGQETQYF | TGTGCCAGCAGCCACCTTACGACTGGCGGGGGTCAAGAGACCCAGTACTTC
TRBJ2-1 | TRBV24-1 | 14 | TRBD2 | NA | CATSSNSGSNEQFF | TGTGCCACCAGTAGTAATAGCGGGAGCAATGAGCAGTTCTTC
TRBJ2-7 | TRBV20-1 | 13 | NA | NA | CSANVAGSYEQYF | TGCAGTGCTAATGTGGCTGGAAGTTACGAGCAGTACTTC
TRBJ2-2 | TRBV20-1 | 15 | TRBD2 | NA | CCARDLAGDTGDLFF | TGCTGTGCTAGAGACCTAGCGGGAGACACCGGGGACCTGTTTTTT
TRBJ2-1 | TRBV11-2 | 16 | TRBD2 | NA | CASSLIGRGSYNEQFF | TGTGCCAGCAGCTTAATCGGGAGGGGCTCCTACAATGAGCAGTTCTTC
TRBJ2-1 | TRBV6-7 | 20 | TRBD2 | NA | CAGSYNSGLAGGPELNEQFF | TGTGCCGGCAGTTATAATAGCGGGCTAGCGGGAGGCCCCGAGCTAAATGAGCAGTTCTTC
TRBJ2-7 | TRBV11-2 | 15 | NA | NA | CASSLTISGSYEQYF | TGTGCCAGCAGCTTAACGATTAGTGGATCTTACGAGCAGTACTTC
TRBJ2-1 | TRBV20-1 | 15 | TRBD2 | NA | CSATSAGGGVNEQFF | TGCAGTGCGACTTCAGCGGGAGGGGGGGTCAATGAGCAGTTCTTC
TRBJ2-7 | TRBV12-3/TRBV12-4 | 14 | NA | once | CVSSFGGQPQEQYF | TGTGTCAGCAGTTTCGGGGGCCAGCCTCAAGAGCAGTATTTC
TRBJ2-5 | TRBV6-5 | 16 | TRBD2 | NA | CASSYRRGGLGETQYF | TGTGCCAGCAGTTACCGGCGGGGGGGGCTGGGGGAGACCCAGTACTTC
TRBJ2-5 | TRBV12-3/TRBV12-4 | 14 | NA | NA | CANGQGGGSETLYF | TGTGCCAACGGCCAAGGGGGGGGTAGCGAGACCCTGTACTTC
TRBJ2-1 | TRBV20-1 | 15 | NA | NA | CGGRDRPSSYNEQFF | TGCGGTGGTAGAGATCGGCCTAGCAGCTACAATGAGCAGTTCTTC
TRBJ1-5 | TRBV4-2 | 17 | NA | NA | CASNQDPDGGITRPQHF | TGTGCCAGCAACCAAGATCCGGACGGGGGTATAACTCGGCCCCAGCATTTT
TRBJ2-7 | TRBV20-1 | 13 | TRBD2 | NA | CSVSGGTMSEQHF | TGCAGTGTTAGCGGGGGGACAATGAGTGAGCAGCACTTC